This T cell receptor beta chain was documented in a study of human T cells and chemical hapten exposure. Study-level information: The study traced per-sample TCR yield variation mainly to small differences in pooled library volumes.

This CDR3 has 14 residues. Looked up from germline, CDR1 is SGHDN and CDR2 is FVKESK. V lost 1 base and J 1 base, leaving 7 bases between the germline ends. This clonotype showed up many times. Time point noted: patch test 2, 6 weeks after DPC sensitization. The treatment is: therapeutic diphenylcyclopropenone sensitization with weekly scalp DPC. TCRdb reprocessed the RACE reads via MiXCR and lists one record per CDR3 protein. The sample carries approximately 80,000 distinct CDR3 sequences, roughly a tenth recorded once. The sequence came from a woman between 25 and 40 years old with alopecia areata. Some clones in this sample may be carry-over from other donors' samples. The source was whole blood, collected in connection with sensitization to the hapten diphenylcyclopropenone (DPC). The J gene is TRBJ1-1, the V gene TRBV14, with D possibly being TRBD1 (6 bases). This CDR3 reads CASSQGQANTEAFF. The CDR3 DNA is TGTGCCAGCAGCCAAGGACAGGCGAACACTGAAGCTTTCTTT.